This T cell receptor (beta chain) comes out of a study of cytomegalovirus exposure and HLA in healthy donors. The V end was cut by 3 bases, the J end by 4 bases, with 6 bases between. The CDR3 spans 13 residues. CDR1 SEHNR and CDR2 FQNEAQ come from the germline V gene (reference sequence). Amplification used 60 Vbeta primers and 13 Jbeta primers. Assay: immunoSEQ multiplex PCR; the TCRdb copy retains only in-frame clones and omits some. The table records about 100,000 clones, around 76% of them present only once. This TCR derives from a woman aged 60 to 75 in good health and CMV-seropositive. The chain recombines TRBV7-9 with TRBJ1-4; no clear D gene. Sequencing input: PBMCs. The CDR3 reads CASSFQINEKLFF. The CDR3 DNA reads as TGTGCCAGCAGCTTTCAGATTAATGAAAAACTGTTTTTT.